This TCR beta chain appears in the sequencing data of a study of cytomegalovirus exposure and HLA in healthy donors. On the study more broadly: About 80 million unique TCRs from HLA-typed donors were held in an early data release. The study's findings and limits: By HLA locus, TCR association rates varied in a later analysis, with DRB1 showing the most and HLA-C the fewest.

For this clone: Its antigen is not known.

CDR1 is SEHNR, CDR2 FQNEAQ, per germline (reference sequence). The V gene lost 1 base and the J gene lost 7 bases, with 16 bases spanning the gap. The CDR3 is 15 residues long. The PCR made use of 60 Vbeta and 13 Jbeta primers. Profiled with immunoSEQ multiplex PCR; TCRdb holds only in-frame clones, not every one. The sample has under 100,000 clones, about three quarters seen once; the top ten hold roughly 8%. This sequence was found in a human donor in good health. Material: PBMCs. The chain has TRBV7-9 and TRBJ2-5, with TRBD2 as a possible D gene (6 bases). The CDR3 region has the DNA TGTGCCAGCAGCTTAGGGGGACTCCCGGGTCGGACCCAGTACTTC. Translated, it gives CASSLGGLPGRTQYF.